Listed below are T cell receptor beta chains from one sample, sequenced in a study of OX40 agonist ivuxolimab in advanced cancers. The repertoire was sequenced with immunoSEQ multiplex PCR; TCRdb's copy has only in-frame clones and lacks some. The sample includes under 75,000 clones, 70% to 90% of them seen just once. The source material was CD4+ or CD8+ T cells sorted from blood, sampled in a trial of the OX40 agonist ivuxolimab. These receptors came from an adult with an advanced solid tumor such as melanoma, head and neck, liver or kidney cancer. CDR3s include the opening cysteine and the closing phenylalanine or tryptophan. Each record gives: J gene, V gene, CDR3 protein.

J: TRBJ1-2
V: TRBV30
CDR3: CAWSLYPGTQGYTF

J: TRBJ2-2
V: TRBV11-2
CDR3: CASSLVASGELFF

J: TRBJ1-2
V: TRBV5-4
CDR3: CASSQQAYGYTF

J: TRBJ2-1
V: TRBV4-3
CDR3: CASSQDSGGKREQFF

J: TRBJ1-1
V: TRBV5-1
CDR3: CASSTVGGPNTEAFF

J: TRBJ2-7
V: TRBV2
CDR3: CASIRGSGTYEQYF

J: TRBJ2-5
V: TRBV5-1
CDR3: CASSESVTGGQETQYF

J: TRBJ2-7
V: TRBV5-1
CDR3: CASSPDAGRTSYEQYF

J: TRBJ2-1
V: TRBV7-3
CDR3: CASSFRLAGHNEQFF

J: TRBJ2-1
V: TRBV15
CDR3: CATSRDWASGGSNEQFF

J: TRBJ1-3
V: TRBV29-1
CDR3: CSVAQSSGNTIYF

J: TRBJ2-5
V: TRBV7-2
CDR3: CASSFIGLGVRETQYF

J: TRBJ1-2
V: TRBV7-2
CDR3: CASRLTGIGYTF

J: TRBJ2-5
V: TRBV5-1
CDR3: CASSERTDQETQYF

J: TRBJ1-3
V: TRBV6-5
CDR3: CASSRGPSPGNTIYF

J: TRBJ2-7
V: TRBV7-9
CDR3: CASSLRTRRSEQYF

J: TRBJ1-2
V: TRBV28
CDR3: CASSFLRGRGDYGYTF

J: TRBJ2-3
V: TRBV6-1
CDR3: CASSFSLARDTQYF

J: TRBJ2-6
V: TRBV23-1
CDR3: CASSQSKQTPPSGANVLTF

J: TRBJ2-1
V: TRBV5-1
CDR3: CASGSGYRVGNEQFF

J: TRBJ2-1
V: TRBV5-4
CDR3: CASSRASGRAGEQFF

J: TRBJ1-2
V: TRBV5-1
CDR3: CASSFRRGSHGYTF

J: TRBJ2-2
V: TRBV2
CDR3: CASRTGMATGELFF

J: TRBJ1-6
V: TRBV11-2
CDR3: CASSLESTGGAPLHF

J: TRBJ2-7
V: TRBV6-5
CDR3: CASSYGRDWKYEQYF

J: TRBJ1-2
V: TRBV30
CDR3: CAWSVRTGGGYGYTF

J: TRBJ2-4
V: TRBV5-1
CDR3: CASSPRAPGPNPKNIQYF

J: TRBJ1-1
V: TRBV7-2
CDR3: CASSLHGAQNTEAFF

J: TRBJ2-3
V: TRBV7-2
CDR3: CASSLNSPPGTQYF

J: TRBJ1-4
V: TRBV7-2
CDR3: CASSLASVNEKLFF

J: TRBJ2-5
V: TRBV13
CDR3: CASSLQGQETQYF

J: TRBJ2-3
V: TRBV7-6
CDR3: CASSLSSSRGGTDTQYF

J: TRBJ1-2
V: TRBV2
CDR3: CASSERGAYGYTF

J: TRBJ1-1
V: TRBV5-1
CDR3: CASSLVQEDTEAFF

J: TRBJ1-5
V: TRBV28
CDR3: CASSPRQGNQPQHF

J: TRBJ1-6
V: TRBV5-4
CDR3: CASTEGLNNSPLHF

J: TRBJ2-2
V: TRBV7-2
CDR3: CASSQRTGEGTYTGELFF

J: TRBJ2-7
V: TRBV30
CDR3: CAWSVSRREEYF

J: TRBJ2-1
V: TRBV7-2
CDR3: CASSLGLADSYNEQFF

J: TRBJ2-3
V: TRBV11-2
CDR3: CASSLAGNTDTQYF

J: TRBJ2-5
V: TRBV2
CDR3: CASNLDRGQETQYF

J: TRBJ2-1
V: TRBV18
CDR3: CASSPSPSGGQPNEQFF

J: TRBJ1-1
V: TRBV28
CDR3: CASSPDRRAFF

J: TRBJ1-3
V: TRBV4-2
CDR3: CASSQERLGLSGNTIYF

J: TRBJ2-7
V: TRBV5-5
CDR3: CASSFLTGKSYEQYF

J: TRBJ2-7
V: TRBV11-2
CDR3: CASSLGWFYEQYF

J: TRBJ2-7
V: TRBV5-6
CDR3: CASSLRDVYEQYF

J: TRBJ2-6
V: TRBV28
CDR3: CASSPDSSGANVLTF

J: TRBJ2-1
V: TRBV7-2
CDR3: CASSLFGVQSSYNEQFF

J: TRBJ2-5
V: TRBV6-5
CDR3: CASRDRVKETQYF

J: TRBJ2-7
V: TRBV29-1
CDR3: CSVGREGAYEQYF

J: TRBJ2-2
V: TRBV2
CDR3: CASSGTGGYTGELFF

J: TRBJ1-5
V: TRBV18
CDR3: CASSLGQENQPQHF